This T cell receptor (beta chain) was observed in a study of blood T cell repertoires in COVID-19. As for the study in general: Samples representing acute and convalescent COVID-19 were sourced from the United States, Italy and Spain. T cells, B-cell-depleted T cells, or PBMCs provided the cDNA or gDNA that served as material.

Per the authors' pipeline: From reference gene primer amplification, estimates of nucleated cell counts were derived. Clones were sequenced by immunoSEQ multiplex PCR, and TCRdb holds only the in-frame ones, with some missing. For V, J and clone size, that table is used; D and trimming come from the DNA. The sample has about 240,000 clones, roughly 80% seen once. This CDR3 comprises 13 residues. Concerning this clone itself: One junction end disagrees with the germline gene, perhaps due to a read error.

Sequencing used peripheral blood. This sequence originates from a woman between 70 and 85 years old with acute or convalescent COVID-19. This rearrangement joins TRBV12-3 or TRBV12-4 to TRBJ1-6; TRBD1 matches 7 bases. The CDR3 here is CASSGTAHSSLHF. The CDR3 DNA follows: TGTGCCAGCAGTGGGACAGCCCATTCATCCCTCCACTTT.